This T cell receptor (beta chain) was captured by sequencing in a study of shared clonotypes between healthy human individuals. Deletions cut 4 bases from V and 4 bases from J, with 10 bases between. The CDR3 runs to 14 residues. From germline, CDR1 is LNHDA and CDR2 SQIVND (reference sequence). In regard to this clone: Its antigen is unknown.

The authors' processing: In the immunoSEQ data, sequences were junction-only and lacked quality scores, so filtering differed. Clones were read by immunoSEQ multiplex PCR, and TCRdb kept only the in-frame ones, dropping some. V, J and clone size reflect that table, while D and trimming were determined from the DNA. The top ten clones hold about 0.13% of a sample with 2.5 million or so clones, over 85% of them seen once. Findings and caveats of the study: Sequencing of the sorted subsets was shown by rarefaction to be incomplete despite large depth. Naive subsets typically showed greater estimated richness than memory subsets.

The TCR sequence derives from a young man in good health. The source material was naive CD4+ T cells sorted from blood. The sample's subset: CD45RA+ positively selected. V usage is TRBV19 and J usage is TRBJ1-4; D remains ambiguous. The chain's CDR3 is CASSSPGLNEKLFF. Written as DNA, the CDR3 is TGTGCCAGTAGTAGCCCCGGACTTAATGAAAAACTGTTTTTT.